This T cell receptor beta chain was captured by sequencing in a study of cytomegalovirus exposure and HLA in healthy donors. For the study at large: Early released data comprised around 79 million unique TCRs from HLA-typed donors. Of the donors genotyped, several hundred in all, around 77% fell in the Caucasian-associated ancestry cluster. Study-wide results and limits: Later analysis showed TCR association rates varying by HLA locus, highest for DRB1 and lowest for HLA-C. Reportedly, diagnosis of cytomegalovirus status by the classifier showed high specificity and sensitivity.

V lost 7 bases to trimming and J lost 4 bases, with 19 bases between them. This CDR3 is built from 15 residues. The germline CDR1 and CDR2 sequences are MNHEY and SVGAGI. Turning to this clone: Its antigen is not identified.

60 Vbeta and 13 Jbeta primers were used in PCR. The protocol was immunoSEQ multiplex PCR, while the TCRdb copy is restricted to in-frame clones and leaves out a portion. The table shows 150,000 or so clones, with roughly 70% occurring only once. What was sequenced was PBMCs. The gene calls are TRBV6-5 and TRBJ1-1, with D possibly matching TRBD1 (6 bases). This TCR was sampled from a man aged 18 to 29 in good health and CMV-seropositive. The CDR3: CASTLRVGGPTEAFF. The CDR3 nucleotides are TGTGCCAGCACACTTCGAGTGGGGGGGCCCACTGAAGCTTTCTTT.